These T cell receptor beta chains were read from a single sample in a study of post-analysis software for immune sequencing data. TCRdb analysed the PCR reads with MiXCR anew, one entry per CDR3 protein. The table has around 200,000 distinct CDR3 sequences, 29% seen once. Sequences were obtained from blood. The origin of the receptors is a girl aged 2-17 years with multiple sclerosis. Each CDR3 is given with its conserved first and last residue. A D gene is named only where the DNA matches it firmly. Expanded clones get a size class; other rows say once, few or many, or leave the size out.

d_call j_call clone_size v_call cdr3_aa cdr3_nt
NA TRBJ1-5 NA TRBV28 CASREWASNQPQHF TGTGCCAGCAGGGAGTGGGCTAGCAATCAGCCCCAGCATTTT
NA TRBJ2-7 many TRBV6-6 CASSAGNSRGYEQYF TGTGCCAGCAGCGCGGGGAACAGTCGGGGCTACGAGCAGTACTTC
NA TRBJ2-5 many TRBV4-1 CASSQVAGTPQETQYF TGCGCCAGCAGCCAAGTAGCTGGGACCCCACAAGAGACCCAGTACTTC
NA TRBJ2-7 NA TRBV5-1 CASSLARGTYEQYF TGCGCCAGCAGCTTGGCTCGGGGAACCTACGAGCAGTACTTC
TRBD2 TRBJ2-3 many TRBV5-1 CASSLRLLAGTDTQYF TGCGCCAGCAGCCTGCGACTACTAGCGGGCACAGATACGCAGTATTTT
NA TRBJ2-5 NA TRBV6-5 CASKTPGETQYF TGTGCCAGCAAGACACCTGGAGAGACCCAGTACTTC
TRBD1 TRBJ1-2 NA TRBV12-3/TRBV12-4 CASSTPGRRGHGYTF TGTGCCAGCAGCACCCCGGGACGGAGGGGGCATGGCTACACCTTC
NA TRBJ1-2 many TRBV6-1 CASSHRALGNYGYTF TGTGCCAGCAGCCACCGGGCCCTAGGGAACTATGGCTACACCTTC
NA TRBJ1-1 NA TRBV29-1 CSAQKTYLNTEAFF TGCAGCGCCCAAAAGACATACCTGAACACTGAAGCTTTCTTT
NA TRBJ1-1 NA TRBV5-1 CASSFTQGTEAFF TGCGCCAGCAGCTTCACGCAAGGCACTGAAGCTTTCTTT
TRBD1 TRBJ1-2 many TRBV6-5 CASSYAGQGFNYGYTF TGTGCCAGCAGTTACGCGGGACAGGGGTTTAACTATGGCTACACCTTC
TRBD2 TRBJ2-5 NA TRBV28 CASSQGGLAGASWEQYF TGTGCCAGCAGCCAAGGCGGGCTAGCGGGGGCCTCGTGGGAGCAGTACTTC
TRBD2 TRBJ2-7 many TRBV20-1 CSARDVRGETSVSEQYF TGCAGTGCTAGAGATGTTAGGGGTGAGACTAGCGTTAGCGAGCAGTACTTC
TRBD2 TRBJ2-1 NA TRBV29-1 CSVEAQHSLAGIYNEQFF TGCAGCGTTGAGGCACAACACTCACTAGCGGGTATTTACAATGAGCAGTTCTTC
NA TRBJ2-7 many TRBV10-3 CAISMTGSYEQYF TGTGCCATCAGTATGACAGGCTCCTACGAGCAGTACTTC
TRBD2 TRBJ2-4 few TRBV2 CASSGGRDIQYF TGTGCCAGCAGTGGAGGGAGGGACATTCAGTACTTC
NA TRBJ1-2 once TRBV7-2 CASSSGSAGGYTF TGTGCCAGCAGCTCGGGCAGCGCGGGGGGCTACACCTTC
TRBD2 TRBJ2-3 many TRBV20-1 CSSGLVIDTQYF TGCAGTTCGGGACTAGTAATAGATACGCAGTATTTT
TRBD1 TRBJ2-1 NA TRBV5-1 CASSLRTGKNEQFF TGCGCCAGCAGCTTGCGGACAGGGAAAAATGAGCAGTTCTTC
NA TRBJ2-2 NA TRBV4-2 CASTQGSGGAGWTGELFF TGTGCCAGCACCCAAGGAAGCGGCGGGGCCGGTTGGACCGGGGAGCTGTTTTTT
NA TRBJ2-7 NA TRBV5-1 CASSLDSYNEQYF TGCGCCAGCAGCTTGGACAGCTACAATGAGCAGTACTTC
TRBD1 TRBJ2-2 NA TRBV28 CASSPPGDRVTGELFF TGTGCCAGCAGTCCCCCGGGGGACAGGGTGACCGGGGAGCTGTTTTTT
NA TRBJ2-3 NA TRBV20-1 CSARDTRAGDTQYF TGCAGTGCTAGAGATACAAGGGCCGGAGATACGCAGTATTTT
NA TRBJ2-3 NA TRBV19 CASSPRGSTDTQYF TGTGCCAGTAGCCCACGGGGGAGCACAGATACGCAGTATTTT
NA TRBJ2-7 NA TRBV28 CASSSYRECLF TGTGCCAGCAGTTCCTACAGGGAGTGTCTCTTC
TRBD2 TRBJ2-1 many TRBV12-3/TRBV12-4 CASSFLLAGSYNEQFF TGTGCCAGCAGTTTCCTACTAGCGGGGTCCTACAATGAGCAGTTCTTC
TRBD2 TRBJ2-1 few TRBV20-1 CSAPDPGLAGKEQFF TGCAGTGCTCCCGACCCGGGACTAGCGGGTAAGGAGCAGTTCTTC
NA TRBJ1-1 few TRBV5-1 CASSLETGSMNTEAFF TGCGCCAGCAGCTTGGAGACAGGTTCTATGAACACTGAAGCTTTCTTT
NA TRBJ2-5 NA TRBV6-2/TRBV6-3 CASSYPGYGQYF TGTGCCAGCAGTTACCCGGGATACGGGCAGTACTTC
NA TRBJ2-7 many TRBV5-1 CASSWGASGIYEQYF TGCGCCAGCAGCTGGGGGGCATCGGGGATCTACGAGCAGTACTTC
NA TRBJ1-1 NA TRBV3-1 CASSQGFRAQSDTEAFF TGTGCCAGCAGCCAAGGCTTCCGGGCCCAATCGGACACTGAAGCTTTCTTT
NA TRBJ2-7 NA TRBV6-2/TRBV6-3 CATSVRFSYEQYF TGTGCCACCTCAGTGCGGTTCTCCTACGAGCAGTACTTC
NA TRBJ2-7 many TRBV10-3 CATEAGFSYEQYF TGTGCCACCGAGGCCGGGTTCTCCTACGAGCAGTACTTC
TRBD1 TRBJ2-7 many TRBV29-1 CSPWDRKHEQYF TGCAGCCCCTGGGACAGGAAACACGAGCAGTACTTC
TRBD1 TRBJ2-7 many TRBV6-5 CASRDRGRYEQYF TGTGCCAGCAGGGACAGGGGGCGTTACGAGCAGTACTTC
TRBD2 TRBJ2-7 NA TRBV27 CASSRTSVDSYEQYF TGTGCCAGCAGCCGAACTAGCGTAGACTCCTACGAGCAGTACTTC
NA TRBJ2-1 many TRBV3-1 CASSQAGGYEQFF TGTGCCAGCAGCCAAGCTGGCGGGTATGAGCAGTTCTTC
TRBD1 TRBJ2-7 many TRBV6-4 CASSEDRHGEQYF TGTGCCAGCAGTGAGGACAGGCACGGCGAGCAGTACTTC
TRBD1 TRBJ2-5 NA TRBV5-5 CASSISGQGGETQYF TGTGCCAGCAGCATATCGGGACAGGGGGGTGAGACCCAGTACTTC
NA TRBJ1-5 few TRBV24-1 CATSKGLGNQPQHF TGTGCCACCAGTAAGGGGCTGGGCAATCAGCCCCAGCATTTT
NA TRBJ2-7 few TRBV5-1 CASSLAGTNKRHEQYF TGCGCCAGCAGCTTGGCCGGGACCAACAAAAGGCACGAGCAGTACTTC
TRBD1 TRBJ1-2 NA TRBV29-1 CSVVGTGGGYGYTF TGCAGCGTTGTCGGGACAGGGGGCGGGTATGGCTACACCTTC
NA TRBJ2-1 NA TRBV19 CASRVTSRPEQFF TGTGCCAGTAGGGTAACATCCCGGCCTGAGCAGTTCTTC
TRBD2 TRBJ2-3 many TRBV6-5 CASSGLADSDTQYF TGTGCCAGCAGCGGACTAGCGGACTCAGATACGCAGTATTTT
NA TRBJ2-7 many TRBV5-1 CASSLPYGGSVYEQYF TGCGCCAGCAGCTTGCCCTACGGGGGTTCGGTATACGAGCAGTACTTC
TRBD1 TRBJ2-7 many TRBV28 CASSATGGSYEQYF TGTGCCAGCAGCGCAACAGGGGGATCGTACGAGCAGTACTTC